This T cell receptor beta chain was identified during a study of type 1 and type 2 diabetes patients. Regarding the study as a whole: Unmatched age and gender across groups might bias interpretation. Type 1 diabetes repertoires were significantly less diverse than type 2 diabetes ones.

Comment on this clonotype: Its antigen is still unknown.

The PCR template was genomic DNA. Amplification of the beta chain CDR3 used 30 forward and 13 reverse multiplex primers. TCRdb ran MiXCR on the multiplex PCR reads and lists one entry per CDR3 protein. The data show 250,000 or so distinct CDR3 sequences, roughly 48% seen once. The length of the CDR3 is 14 residues. Germline values: CDR1 MNHNS, CDR2 SASEGT. Trimming removed 4 bases at V and 6 bases at J, with 13 bases between. This sequence joins TRBV6-1 and TRBJ1-5, with TRBD1 as a possible D gene (5 bases). Sequenced material: peripheral blood mononuclear cells (PBMCs). The sequence was obtained from a man aged 18 to 29 with type 2 diabetes. The DNA of the CDR3 is TGTGCCAGCAGTGGAGGGGCAGGAGGTCAGCCCCAGCATTTT. The encoded protein is CASSGGAGGQPQHF.